The rows below give T cell receptor beta chains drawn from one sample of a study of T cells in Graves' hyperthyroidism and ophthalmopathy. TCRdb reprocessed the multiplex PCR reads with MiXCR, giving one entry per CDR3 protein. The data show roughly 530,000 distinct CDR3 sequences, more than 15% seen once. The sequencing sample was made of blood. These receptors all come from a young woman with Graves' ophthalmopathy. Each CDR3 is given with its conserved first and last residue. The D gene is left open where the match is weak. Size tells how often a clone was seen (once, few, many) or the class of an expanded clone, and some rows leave it out.

d_gene	abundance	j_gene	v_gene	CDR3nt	CDR3aa
NA	many	TRBJ2-7	TRBV2	TGTGCCAGCAGTGAGGCCGCTGGGCCCTACGAGCAGTACTTC	CASSEAAGPYEQYF
NA	many	TRBJ1-2	TRBV5-1	TGCGCCAGCAGCGAACAGGATAACTATGGCTACACCTTC	CASSEQDNYGYTF
NA	many	TRBJ1-3	TRBV30	TGTGCCTGGTCGACCGGGACGGCTGGAAACACCATATATTTT	CAWSTGTAGNTIYF
NA	many	TRBJ1-1	TRBV30	TGTGCCTGGAGAGTTGGGGCTGGTACTGAAGCTTTCTTT	CAWRVGAGTEAFF
TRBD2	NA	TRBJ2-7	TRBV6-2/TRBV6-3	TGTGCCAGCGCTGCCGGGACTAGTAATGGCGAGCAGTACTTC	CASAAGTSNGEQYF
NA	many	TRBJ2-1	TRBV6-1	TGTGCCAGCAGTGAATGGGGGGTGCACAATGAGCAGTTCTTC	CASSEWGVHNEQFF
NA	NA	TRBJ2-1	TRBV7-2	TGTGCCGGCAGCTTAGTACCTCCCTACAATGAGCAGTTCTTC	CAGSLVPPYNEQFF
NA	many	TRBJ1-5	TRBV20-1	TGCAGTGCTAGAGATTTGAGAGGTCAGCCCCAGCATTTT	CSARDLRGQPQHF
TRBD2	once	TRBJ2-7	TRBV7-2	TGTGCCAGCAGCTCGCTAGCGGGAGGGCCCGGCGCGGCTGAGCAGTACTTC	CASSSLAGGPGAAEQYF
TRBD1	NA	TRBJ2-2	TRBV24-1	TGTGCCACCAGTACAGGGGGAACCGGGGAGCTGTTTTTT	CATSTGGTGELFF
TRBD1	many	TRBJ1-1	TRBV28	TGTGCCAGCAGTCTCTGGACAGGTGCTGAAGCTTTCTTT	CASSLWTGAEAFF
NA	NA	TRBJ2-7	TRBV20-1	TGCGGTGCTAGAGATCCTCCAGGGCGAAACTACGAGCAGTACTTC	CGARDPPGRNYEQYF
NA	NA	TRBJ1-2	TRBV2	TGTGCCAGCAGTTTAGCACGAGACTATGGCTACACCTTC	CASSLARDYGYTF
TRBD2	NA	TRBJ2-3	TRBV7-9	TGTGCCAGCAGCTTTAGCGGGAGAAAACCAGATACGCAGTATTTT	CASSFSGRKPDTQYF
NA	many	TRBJ1-1	TRBV12-3/TRBV12-4	TGTGCCAGCAACAACAGGGATAATCCTGAAGCTTTCTTT	CASNNRDNPEAFF
TRBD2	many	TRBJ2-7	TRBV7-9	TGTGCCAGCAGCCAGGGGACTAGCGAGCAGTACTTC	CASSQGTSEQYF
NA	few	TRBJ1-5	TRBV6-1	TGTGCCAGCAGTGAAGTTTACATCAATCAGCCCCAGCATTTT	CASSEVYINQPQHF